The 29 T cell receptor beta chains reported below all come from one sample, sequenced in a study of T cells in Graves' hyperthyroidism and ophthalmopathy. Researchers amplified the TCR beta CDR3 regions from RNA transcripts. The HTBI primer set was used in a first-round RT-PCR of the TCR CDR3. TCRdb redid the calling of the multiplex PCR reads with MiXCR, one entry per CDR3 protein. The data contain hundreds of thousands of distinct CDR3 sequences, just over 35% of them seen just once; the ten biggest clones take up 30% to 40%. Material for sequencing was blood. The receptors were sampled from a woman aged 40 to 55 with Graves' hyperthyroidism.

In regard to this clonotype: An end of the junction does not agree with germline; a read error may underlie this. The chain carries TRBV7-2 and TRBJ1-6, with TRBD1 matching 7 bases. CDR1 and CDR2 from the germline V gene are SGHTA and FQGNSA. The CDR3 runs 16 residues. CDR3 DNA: TGTGCCAACAGCCCAGGGGGGAGCTCCTATAATTCACCCCTCCACTTT. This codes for CANSPGGSSYNSPLHF. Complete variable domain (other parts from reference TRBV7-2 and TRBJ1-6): GAGVSQSPSNKVTEKGKDVELRCDPISGHTALYWYRQSLGQGLEFLIYFQGNSAPDKSGLPSDRFSAERTGGSVSTLTIQRTQQEDSAVYLCANSPGGSSYNSPLHFGNGTRLTVT.

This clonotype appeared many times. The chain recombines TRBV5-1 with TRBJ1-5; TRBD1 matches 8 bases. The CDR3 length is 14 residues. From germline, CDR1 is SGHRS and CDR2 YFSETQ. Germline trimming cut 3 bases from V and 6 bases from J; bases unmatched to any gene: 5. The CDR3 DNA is TGCGCCAGCAGCTGGACAGGGATCGGTCAGCCCCAGCATTTT. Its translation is CASSWTGIGQPQHF.

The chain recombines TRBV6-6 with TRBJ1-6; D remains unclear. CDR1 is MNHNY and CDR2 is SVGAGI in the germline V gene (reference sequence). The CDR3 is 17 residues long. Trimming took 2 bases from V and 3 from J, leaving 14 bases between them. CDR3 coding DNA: TGTGCCAGCAGTTACGTCGGTCTCGAGGGCTATAATTCACCCCTCCACTTT. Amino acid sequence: CASSYVGLEGYNSPLHF.

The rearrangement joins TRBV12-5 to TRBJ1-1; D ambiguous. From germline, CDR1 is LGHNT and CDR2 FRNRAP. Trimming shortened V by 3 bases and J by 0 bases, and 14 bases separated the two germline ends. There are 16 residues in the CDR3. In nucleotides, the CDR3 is TGTGCTAGTGGTTTCCTAGGTTACGGCATGAACACTGAAGCTTTCTTT. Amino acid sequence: CASGFLGYGMNTEAFF.

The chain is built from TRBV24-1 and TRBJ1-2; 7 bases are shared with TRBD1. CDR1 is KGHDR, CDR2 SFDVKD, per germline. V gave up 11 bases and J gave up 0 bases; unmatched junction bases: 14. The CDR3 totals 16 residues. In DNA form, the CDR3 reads TGTGCCAGCCAACCCACAGGGGTTAAGACTAACTATGGCTACACCTTC. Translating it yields CASQPTGVKTNYGYTF.

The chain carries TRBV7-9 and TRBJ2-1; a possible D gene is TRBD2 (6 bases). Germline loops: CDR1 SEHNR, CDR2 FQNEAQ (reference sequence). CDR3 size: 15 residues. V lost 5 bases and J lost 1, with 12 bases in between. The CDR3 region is CASSRSEGSYNEQFF. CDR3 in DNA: TGTGCCAGCAGCCGATCGGAGGGGTCCTACAATGAGCAGTTCTTC.

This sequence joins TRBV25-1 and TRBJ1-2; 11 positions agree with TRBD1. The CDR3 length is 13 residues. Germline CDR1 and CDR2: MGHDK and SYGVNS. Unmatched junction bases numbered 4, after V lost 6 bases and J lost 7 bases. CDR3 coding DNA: TGTGCCAGCAGCATCGGACAGGGGGCTGGCTACACCTTC. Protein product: CASSIGQGAGYTF.

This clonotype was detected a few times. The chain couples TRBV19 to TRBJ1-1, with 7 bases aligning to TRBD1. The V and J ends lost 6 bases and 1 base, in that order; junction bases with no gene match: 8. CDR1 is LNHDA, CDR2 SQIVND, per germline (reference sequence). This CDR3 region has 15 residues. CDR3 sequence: CASSYRGNKNTEAFF. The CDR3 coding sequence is TGTGCCAGTAGCTACAGGGGCAATAAGAACACTGAAGCTTTCTTT.

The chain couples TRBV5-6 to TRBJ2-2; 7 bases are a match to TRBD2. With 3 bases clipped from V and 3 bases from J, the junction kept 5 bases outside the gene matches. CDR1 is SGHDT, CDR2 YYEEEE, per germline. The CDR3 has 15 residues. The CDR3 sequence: CASSSLARDTGELFF. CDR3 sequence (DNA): TGTGCCAGCAGCTCACTAGCGAGGGACACCGGGGAGCTGTTTTTT.

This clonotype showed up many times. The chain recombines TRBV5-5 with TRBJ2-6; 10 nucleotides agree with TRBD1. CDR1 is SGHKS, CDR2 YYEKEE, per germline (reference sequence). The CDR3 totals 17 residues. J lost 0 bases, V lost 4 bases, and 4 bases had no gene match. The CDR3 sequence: CASSPRDRGSGANVLTF. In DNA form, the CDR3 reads TGTGCCAGCAGCCCTCGGGACAGGGGCTCTGGGGCCAACGTCCTGACTTTC.

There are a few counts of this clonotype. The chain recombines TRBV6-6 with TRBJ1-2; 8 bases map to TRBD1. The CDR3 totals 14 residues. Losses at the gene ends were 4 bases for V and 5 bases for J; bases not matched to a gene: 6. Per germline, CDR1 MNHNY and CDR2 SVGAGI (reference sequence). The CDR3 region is CASSSDRAPYGYTF. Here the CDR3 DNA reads TGTGCCAGCAGTTCGGACAGGGCCCCTTATGGCTACACCTTC.

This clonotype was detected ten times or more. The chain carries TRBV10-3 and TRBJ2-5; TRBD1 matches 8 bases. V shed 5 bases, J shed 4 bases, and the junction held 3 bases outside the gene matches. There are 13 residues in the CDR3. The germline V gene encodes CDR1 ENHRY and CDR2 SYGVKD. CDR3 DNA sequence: TGTGCCATCAGTCACGACAGGGGAGAGACCCAGTACTTC. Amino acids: CAISHDRGETQYF.

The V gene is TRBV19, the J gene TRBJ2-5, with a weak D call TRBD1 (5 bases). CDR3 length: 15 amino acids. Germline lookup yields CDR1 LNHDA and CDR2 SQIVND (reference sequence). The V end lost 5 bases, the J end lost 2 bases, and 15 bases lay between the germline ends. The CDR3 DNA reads TGTGCCAGTAGTGGCCGTGGGGCAGCTCAAGAGACCCAGTACTTC. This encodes CASSGRGAAQETQYF.

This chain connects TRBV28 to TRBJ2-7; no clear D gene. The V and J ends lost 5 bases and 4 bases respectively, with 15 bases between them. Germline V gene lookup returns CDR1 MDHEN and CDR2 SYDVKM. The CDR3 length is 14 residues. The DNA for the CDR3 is TGTGCCAGCAGTCACGAAGGGTTTTCTTACGAGCAGTACTTC. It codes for CASSHEGFSYEQYF. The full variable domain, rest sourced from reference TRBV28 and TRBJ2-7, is DVKVTQSSRYLVKRTGEKVFLECVQDMDHENMFWYRQDPGLGLRLIYFSYDVKMKEKGDIPEGYSVSREKKERFSLILESASTNQTSMYLCASSHEGFSYEQYFGPGTRLTVT.

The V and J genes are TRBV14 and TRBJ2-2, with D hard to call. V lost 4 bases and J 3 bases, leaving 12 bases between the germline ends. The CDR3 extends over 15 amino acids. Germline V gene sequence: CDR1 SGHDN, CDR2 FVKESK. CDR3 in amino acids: CASSRSGWDTGELFF. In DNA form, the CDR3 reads TGTGCCAGCAGCCGAAGTGGGTGGGACACCGGGGAGCTGTTTTTT.

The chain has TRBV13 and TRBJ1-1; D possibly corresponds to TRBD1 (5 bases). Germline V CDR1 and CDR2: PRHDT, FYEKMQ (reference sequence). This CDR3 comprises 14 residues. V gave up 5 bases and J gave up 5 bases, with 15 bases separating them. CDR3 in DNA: TGTGCCAGCAGCGGGGACGGAGGGCGGACTGAAGCTTTCTTT. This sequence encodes CASSGDGGRTEAFF.

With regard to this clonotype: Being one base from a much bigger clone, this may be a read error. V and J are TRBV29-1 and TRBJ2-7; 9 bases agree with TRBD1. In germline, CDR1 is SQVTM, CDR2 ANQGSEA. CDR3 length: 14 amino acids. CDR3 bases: TGCAGCGTTTTCACCGGGACAGGGAAAGACGAGCGGTACTTC. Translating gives CSVFTGTGKDERYF.

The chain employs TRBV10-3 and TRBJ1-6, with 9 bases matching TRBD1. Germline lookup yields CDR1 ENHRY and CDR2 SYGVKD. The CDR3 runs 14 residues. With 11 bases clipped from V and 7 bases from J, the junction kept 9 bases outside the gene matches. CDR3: CAVHRDRDNSPLHF. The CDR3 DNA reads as TGTGCCGTCCATCGGGACAGGGACAATTCACCCCTCCACTTT.

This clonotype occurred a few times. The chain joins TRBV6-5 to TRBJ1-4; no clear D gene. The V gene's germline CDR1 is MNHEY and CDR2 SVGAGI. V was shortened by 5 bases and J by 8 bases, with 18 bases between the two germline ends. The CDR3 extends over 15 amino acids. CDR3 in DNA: TGTGCCAGCAGTCCCACCCTCCGAGGCACCGAAAAACTGTTTTTT. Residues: CASSPTLRGTEKLFF.

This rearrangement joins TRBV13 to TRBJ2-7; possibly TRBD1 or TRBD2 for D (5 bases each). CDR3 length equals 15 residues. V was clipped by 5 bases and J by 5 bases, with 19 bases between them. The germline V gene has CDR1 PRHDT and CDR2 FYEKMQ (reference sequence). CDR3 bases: TGTGCCAGCAGCCCAGTGGGGGTAGGTGGCGACGAGCAGTACTTC. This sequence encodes CASSPVGVGGDEQYF. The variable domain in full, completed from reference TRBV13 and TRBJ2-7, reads AAGVIQSPRHLIKEKRETATLKCYPIPRHDTVYWYQQGPGQDPQFLISFYEKMQSDKGSIPDRFSAQQFSDYHSELNMSSLELGDSALYFCASSPVGVGGDEQYFGPGTRLTVT.

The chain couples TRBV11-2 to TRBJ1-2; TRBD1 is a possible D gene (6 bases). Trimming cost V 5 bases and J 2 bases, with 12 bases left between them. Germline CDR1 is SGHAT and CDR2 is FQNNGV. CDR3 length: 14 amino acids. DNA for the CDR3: TGTGCCAGCAGCCAAGTTGGACAGAACTATGGCTACACCTTC. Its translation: CASSQVGQNYGYTF.

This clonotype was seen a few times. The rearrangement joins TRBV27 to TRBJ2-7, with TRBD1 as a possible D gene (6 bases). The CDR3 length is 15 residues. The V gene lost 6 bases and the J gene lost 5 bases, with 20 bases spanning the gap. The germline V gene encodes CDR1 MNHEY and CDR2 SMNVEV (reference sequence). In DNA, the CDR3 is TGTGCCAGCAGATTAATGTGGCAGGGGAGAGACGAGCAGTACTTC. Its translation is CASRLMWQGRDEQYF.

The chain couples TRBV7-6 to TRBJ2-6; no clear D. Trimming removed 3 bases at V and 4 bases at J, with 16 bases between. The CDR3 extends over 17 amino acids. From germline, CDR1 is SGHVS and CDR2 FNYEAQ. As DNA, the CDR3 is TGTGCCAGCAGCTTCTTCAGTTCTTCGTCGGGGGCCAACGTCCTGACTTTC. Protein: CASSFFSSSSGANVLTF.

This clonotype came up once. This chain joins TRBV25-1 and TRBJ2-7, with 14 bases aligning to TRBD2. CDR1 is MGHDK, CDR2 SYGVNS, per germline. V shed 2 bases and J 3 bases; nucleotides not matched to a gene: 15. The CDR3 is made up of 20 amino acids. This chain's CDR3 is CASSEKKVRTSGRRNYEQYF. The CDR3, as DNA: TGTGCCAGCAGTGAAAAGAAGGTCCGGACTAGCGGGAGGCGTAACTACGAGCAGTACTTC.

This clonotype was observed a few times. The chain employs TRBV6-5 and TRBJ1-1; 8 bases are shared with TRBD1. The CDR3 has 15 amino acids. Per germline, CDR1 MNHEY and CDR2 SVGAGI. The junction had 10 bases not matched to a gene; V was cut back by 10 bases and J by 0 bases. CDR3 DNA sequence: TGTGCCACTCGGGACAGGCGGGAAATGAACACTGAAGCTTTCTTT. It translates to CATRDRREMNTEAFF.

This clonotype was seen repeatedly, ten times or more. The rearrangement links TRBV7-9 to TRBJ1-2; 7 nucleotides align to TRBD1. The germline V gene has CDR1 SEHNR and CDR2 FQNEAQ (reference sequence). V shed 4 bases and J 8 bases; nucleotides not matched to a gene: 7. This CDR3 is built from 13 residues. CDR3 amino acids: CASSSTGSGGYTF. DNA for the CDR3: TGTGCCAGCAGCTCGACAGGGTCGGGCGGCTACACCTTC.

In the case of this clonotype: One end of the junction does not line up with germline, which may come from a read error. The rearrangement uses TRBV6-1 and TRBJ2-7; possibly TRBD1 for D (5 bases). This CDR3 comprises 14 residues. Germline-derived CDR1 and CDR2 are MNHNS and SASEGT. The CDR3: CASSPSDSSCEQYF. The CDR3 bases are TGTGCCAGCTCCCCCTCTGACAGTTCCTGCGAGCAGTACTTC.

The CDR3 region is CASSRSSGYSNQPQHF. The CDR3 coding sequence is TGTGCCAGCAGCCGCTCATCAGGGTATAGCAATCAGCCCCAGCATTTT. The rearrangement uses TRBV6-5 and TRBJ1-5, with D maybe TRBD1 (5 bases). The germline V and J ends were trimmed by 6 bases and 0 bases, with 15 bases remaining between them. Looked up from germline, CDR1 is MNHEY and CDR2 is SVGAGI. The length of the CDR3 is 16 residues.

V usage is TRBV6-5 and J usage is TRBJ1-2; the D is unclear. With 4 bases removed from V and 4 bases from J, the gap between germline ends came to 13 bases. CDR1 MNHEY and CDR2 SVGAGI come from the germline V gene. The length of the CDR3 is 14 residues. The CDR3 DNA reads TGTGCCAGCAGTTCGGGCAGTAATTTCTATGGCTACACCTTC. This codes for CASSSGSNFYGYTF.